This TCR beta chain was obtained from a study of PD-1 blockade in classical Hodgkin lymphoma. Study context: Patients were infused with nivolumab 3 mg/kg every 2 weeks. Study-level points and caveats: Those achieving complete response showed baseline diversity like newly diagnosed patients.

Remarks on this clone: Antigen specificity is unknown.

Trimming cost V 4 bases and J 3 bases; bases outside gene matches: 7. From germline, CDR1 is SGHTA and CDR2 FQGTGA. The CDR3 runs to 16 residues. The repertoire was sequenced with immunoSEQ multiplex PCR; TCRdb's copy has only in-frame clones and lacks some. The sample has approximately 41,000 clones, 78% seen once. Brentuximab vedotin exposure varied among the patients, all of whom had relapsed after autologous stem cell transplantation. Sequencing was performed on peripheral blood mononuclear cells (PBMCs), taken at baseline. The sequence was obtained from a human donor with classical Hodgkin lymphoma. The chain links TRBV7-3 to TRBJ2-2, with TRBD1 matching 8 bases. Here the CDR3 DNA reads TGTGCCAGCAGCTCGGACAGGGTGGAGGACACCGGGGAGCTGTTTTTT. Amino acid sequence: CASSSDRVEDTGELFF.